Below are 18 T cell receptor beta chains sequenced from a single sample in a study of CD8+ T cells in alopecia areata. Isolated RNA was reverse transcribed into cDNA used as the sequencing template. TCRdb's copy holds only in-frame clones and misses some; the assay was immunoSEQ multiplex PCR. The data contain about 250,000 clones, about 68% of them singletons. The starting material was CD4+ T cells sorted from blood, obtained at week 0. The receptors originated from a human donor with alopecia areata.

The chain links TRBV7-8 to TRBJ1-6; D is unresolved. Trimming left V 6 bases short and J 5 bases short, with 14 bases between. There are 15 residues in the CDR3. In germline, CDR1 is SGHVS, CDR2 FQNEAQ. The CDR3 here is CASSIRSLNNSPLHF. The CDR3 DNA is TGTGCCAGCAGTATACGGAGTCTAAATAATTCACCCCTCCACTTT.

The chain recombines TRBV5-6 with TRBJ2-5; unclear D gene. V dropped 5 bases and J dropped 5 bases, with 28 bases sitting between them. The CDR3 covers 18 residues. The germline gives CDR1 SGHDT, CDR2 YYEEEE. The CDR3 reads CASSTTWVGLYTAETQYF. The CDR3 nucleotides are TGTGCCAGCAGTACTACATGGGTAGGATTGTATACAGCGGAGACCCAGTACTTC.

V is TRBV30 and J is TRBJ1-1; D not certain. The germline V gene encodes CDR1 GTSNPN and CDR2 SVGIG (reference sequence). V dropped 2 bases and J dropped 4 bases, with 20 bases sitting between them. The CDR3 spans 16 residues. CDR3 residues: CAWSRTLGLRSTEAFF. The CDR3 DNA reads TGTGCCTGGAGTAGGACCTTGGGTTTGCGGAGCACTGAAGCTTTCTTT. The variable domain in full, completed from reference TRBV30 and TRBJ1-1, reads SQTIHQWPATLVQPVGSPLSLECTVEGTSNPNLYWYRQAAGRGLQLLFYSVGIGQISSEVPQNLSASRPQDRQFILSSKKLLLSDSGFYLCAWSRTLGLRSTEAFFGQGTRLTVV.

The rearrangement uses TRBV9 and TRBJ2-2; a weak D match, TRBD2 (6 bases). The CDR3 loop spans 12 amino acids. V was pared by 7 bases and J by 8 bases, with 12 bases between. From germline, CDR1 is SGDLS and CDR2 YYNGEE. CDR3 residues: CASGGFGGELFF. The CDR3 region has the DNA TGTGCCAGCGGAGGGTTTGGAGGGGAGCTGTTTTTT.

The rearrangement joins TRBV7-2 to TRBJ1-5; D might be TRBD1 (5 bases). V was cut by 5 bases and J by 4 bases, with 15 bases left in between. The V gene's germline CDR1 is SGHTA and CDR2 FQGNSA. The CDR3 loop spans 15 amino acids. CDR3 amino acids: CASSPGRGGNQPQHF. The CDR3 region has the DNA TGTGCCAGCAGCCCCGGGAGGGGAGGTAATCAGCCCCAGCATTTT.

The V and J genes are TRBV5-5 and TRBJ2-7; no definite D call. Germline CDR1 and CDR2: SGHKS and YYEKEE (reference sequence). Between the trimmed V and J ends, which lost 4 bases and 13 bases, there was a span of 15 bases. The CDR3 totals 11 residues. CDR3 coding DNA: TGTGCCAGCAGCAGCCGGACGGAGAAATACTTC. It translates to CASSSRTEKYF.

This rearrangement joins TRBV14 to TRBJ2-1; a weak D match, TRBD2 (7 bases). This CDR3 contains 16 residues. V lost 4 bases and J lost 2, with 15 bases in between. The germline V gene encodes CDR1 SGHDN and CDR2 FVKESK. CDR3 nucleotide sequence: TGTGCCAGCAGCCTAATCGCGGGGGCCACCTACAATGAGCAGTTCTTC. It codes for CASSLIAGATYNEQFF.

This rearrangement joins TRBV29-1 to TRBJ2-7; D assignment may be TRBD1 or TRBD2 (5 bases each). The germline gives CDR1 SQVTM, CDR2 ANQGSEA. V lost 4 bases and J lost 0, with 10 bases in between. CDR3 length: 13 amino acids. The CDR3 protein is CSVAGASSYEQYF. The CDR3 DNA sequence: TGCAGCGTTGCCGGGGCGAGCTCCTACGAGCAGTACTTC.

The CDR3 loop reads CSGGQEETQYF. The DNA for the CDR3 is TGCAGCGGTGGACAGGAAGAGACCCAGTACTTC. The rearrangement joins TRBV29-1 to TRBJ2-5; TRBD1 matches 7 bases. V shed 7 bases, J shed 3 bases, and the junction held 2 bases outside the gene matches. Germline CDR1 reads SQVTM; CDR2 reads ANQGSEA. This CDR3 comprises 11 residues.

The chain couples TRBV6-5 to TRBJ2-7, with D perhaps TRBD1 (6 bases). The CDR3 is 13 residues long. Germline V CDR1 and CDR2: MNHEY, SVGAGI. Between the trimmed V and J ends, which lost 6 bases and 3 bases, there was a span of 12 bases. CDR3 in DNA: TGTGCCAGCAGCCCGGGACACCACTACGAGCAGTACTTC. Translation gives CASSPGHHYEQYF.

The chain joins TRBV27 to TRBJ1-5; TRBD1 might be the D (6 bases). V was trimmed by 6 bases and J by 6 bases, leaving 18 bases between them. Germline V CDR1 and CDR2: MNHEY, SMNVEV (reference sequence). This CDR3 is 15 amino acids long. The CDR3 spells CASSTNQGLGQPQHF. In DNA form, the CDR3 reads TGTGCCAGCAGCACTAACCAGGGGCTTGGTCAGCCCCAGCATTTT.

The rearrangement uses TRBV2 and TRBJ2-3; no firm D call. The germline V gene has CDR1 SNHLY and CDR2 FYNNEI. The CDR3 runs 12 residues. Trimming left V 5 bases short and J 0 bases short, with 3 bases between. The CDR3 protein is CASSTSTDTQYF. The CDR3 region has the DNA TGTGCCAGCAGTACTAGCACAGATACGCAGTATTTT.

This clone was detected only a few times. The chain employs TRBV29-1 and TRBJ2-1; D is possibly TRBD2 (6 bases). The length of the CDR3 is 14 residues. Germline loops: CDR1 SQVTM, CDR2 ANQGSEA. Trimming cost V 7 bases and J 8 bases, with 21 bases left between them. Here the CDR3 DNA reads TGCAGCGGAACCCGGGACTCCCGCTGGGATGAGCAGTTCTTC. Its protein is CSGTRDSRWDEQFF.

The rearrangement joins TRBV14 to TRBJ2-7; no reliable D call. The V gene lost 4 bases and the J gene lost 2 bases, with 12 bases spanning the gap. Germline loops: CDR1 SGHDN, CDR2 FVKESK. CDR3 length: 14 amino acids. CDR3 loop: CASSRQQGTYEQYF. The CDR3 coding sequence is TGTGCCAGCAGCCGCCAGCAAGGGACCTACGAGCAGTACTTC.

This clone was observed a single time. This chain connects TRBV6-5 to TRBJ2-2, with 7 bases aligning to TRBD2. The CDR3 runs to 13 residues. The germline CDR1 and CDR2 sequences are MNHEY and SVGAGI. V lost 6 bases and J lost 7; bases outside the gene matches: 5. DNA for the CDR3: TGTGCCAGCAGCCGCCGGGGGGACGGGGAGCTGTTTTTT. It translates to CASSRRGDGELFF.

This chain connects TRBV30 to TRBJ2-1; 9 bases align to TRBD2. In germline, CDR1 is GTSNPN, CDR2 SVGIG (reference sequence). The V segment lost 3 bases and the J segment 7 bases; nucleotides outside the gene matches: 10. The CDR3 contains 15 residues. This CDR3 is CAWRTKLAGMNEQFF. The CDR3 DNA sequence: TGTGCCTGGAGGACGAAGCTAGCGGGGATGAATGAGCAGTTCTTC.

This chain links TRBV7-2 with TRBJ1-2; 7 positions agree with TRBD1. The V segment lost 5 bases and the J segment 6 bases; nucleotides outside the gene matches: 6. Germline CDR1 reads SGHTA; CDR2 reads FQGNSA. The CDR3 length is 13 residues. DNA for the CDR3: TGTGCCAGCAGCATAACACAGGGGAATGGCTACACCTTC. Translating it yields CASSITQGNGYTF.

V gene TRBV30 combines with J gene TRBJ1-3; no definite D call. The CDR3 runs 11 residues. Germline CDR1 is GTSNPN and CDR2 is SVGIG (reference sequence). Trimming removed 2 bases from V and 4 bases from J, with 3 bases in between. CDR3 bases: TGTGCCTGGAGTATGGGAAACACCATATATTTT. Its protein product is CAWSMGNTIYF.